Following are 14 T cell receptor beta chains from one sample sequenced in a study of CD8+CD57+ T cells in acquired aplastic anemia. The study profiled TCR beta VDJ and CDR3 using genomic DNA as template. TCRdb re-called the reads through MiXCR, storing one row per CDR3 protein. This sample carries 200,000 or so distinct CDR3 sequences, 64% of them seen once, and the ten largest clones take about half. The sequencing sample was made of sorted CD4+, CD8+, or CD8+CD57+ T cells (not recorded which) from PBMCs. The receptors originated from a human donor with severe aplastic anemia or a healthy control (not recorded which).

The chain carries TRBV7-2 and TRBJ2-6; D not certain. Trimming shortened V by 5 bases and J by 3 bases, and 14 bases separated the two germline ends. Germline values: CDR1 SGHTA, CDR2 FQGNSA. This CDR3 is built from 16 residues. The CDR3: CASSPRAWIGANVLTF. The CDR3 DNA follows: TGTGCCAGCAGCCCAAGAGCATGGATTGGGGCCAACGTCCTGACTTTC.

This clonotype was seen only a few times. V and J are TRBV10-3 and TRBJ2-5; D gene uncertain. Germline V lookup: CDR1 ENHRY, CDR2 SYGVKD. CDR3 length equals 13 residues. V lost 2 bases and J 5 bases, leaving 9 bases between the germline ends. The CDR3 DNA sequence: TGTGCCATCAGTGAGGATGGTTTGGAGACCCAGTACTTC. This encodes CAISEDGLETQYF.

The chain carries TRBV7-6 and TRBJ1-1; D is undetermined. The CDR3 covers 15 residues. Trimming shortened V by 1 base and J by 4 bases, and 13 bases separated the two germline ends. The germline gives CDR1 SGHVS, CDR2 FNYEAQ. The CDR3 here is CASSLEGVVVTEAFF. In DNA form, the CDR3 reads TGTGCCAGCAGCTTAGAAGGAGTTGTCGTCACTGAAGCTTTCTTT.

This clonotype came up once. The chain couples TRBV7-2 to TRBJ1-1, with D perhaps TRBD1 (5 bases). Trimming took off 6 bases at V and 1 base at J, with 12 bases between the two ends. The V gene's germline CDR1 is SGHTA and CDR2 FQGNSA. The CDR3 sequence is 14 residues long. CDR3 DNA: TGTGCCAGCAGTTCAACCAGGGCGAACACTGAAGCTTTCTTT. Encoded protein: CASSSTRANTEAFF.

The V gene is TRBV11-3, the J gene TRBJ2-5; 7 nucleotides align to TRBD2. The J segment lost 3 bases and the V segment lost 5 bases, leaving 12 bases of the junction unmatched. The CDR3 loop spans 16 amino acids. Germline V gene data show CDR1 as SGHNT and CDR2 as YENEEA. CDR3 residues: CASSAPGWGGEETQYF. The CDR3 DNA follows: TGTGCCAGCAGCGCCCCCGGGTGGGGGGGTGAAGAGACCCAGTACTTC.

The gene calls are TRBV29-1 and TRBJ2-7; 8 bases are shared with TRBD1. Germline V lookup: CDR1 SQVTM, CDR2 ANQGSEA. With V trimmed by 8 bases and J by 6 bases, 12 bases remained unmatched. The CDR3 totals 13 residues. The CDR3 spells CSWPGTGGLEQYF. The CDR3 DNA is TGCAGCTGGCCGGGAACAGGGGGTCTCGAGCAGTACTTC.

The DNA of the CDR3 is TGTGCCAGCAGCTTAGAGACAGGGCCTCAGCCCCAGCATTTT. Translating gives CASSLETGPQPQHF. The V and J genes are TRBV7-8 and TRBJ1-5; 7 bases are a match to TRBD1. CDR1 SGHVS and CDR2 FQNEAQ come from the germline V gene. Trimming at V came to 1 base and at J to 6 bases, leaving 3 bases not matched to a gene. The CDR3 runs 14 residues.

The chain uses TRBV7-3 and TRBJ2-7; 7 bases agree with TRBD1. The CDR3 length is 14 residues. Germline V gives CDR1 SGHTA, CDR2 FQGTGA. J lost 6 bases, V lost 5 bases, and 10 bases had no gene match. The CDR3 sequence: CASSPATGLLEQYF. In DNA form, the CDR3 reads TGTGCCAGCAGCCCGGCGACAGGGTTGCTCGAGCAGTACTTC. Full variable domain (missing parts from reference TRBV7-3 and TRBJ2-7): GAGVSQTPSNKVTEKGKYVELRCDPISGHTALYWYRQSLGQGPEFLIYFQGTGAADDSGLPNDRFFAVRPEGSVSTLKIQRTERGDSAVYLCASSPATGLLEQYFGPGTRLTVT.

The CDR3 coding sequence is TGCGCCAGCAGCATGGCCGGGTTCGTGGAGCAGTACTTC. Its translation is CASSMAGFVEQYF. The chain uses TRBV5-1 and TRBJ2-7; unclear D gene. V was trimmed by 4 bases and J by 7 bases, leaving 15 bases between them. The V gene's germline CDR1 is SGHRS and CDR2 YFSETQ. The CDR3 has 13 residues.

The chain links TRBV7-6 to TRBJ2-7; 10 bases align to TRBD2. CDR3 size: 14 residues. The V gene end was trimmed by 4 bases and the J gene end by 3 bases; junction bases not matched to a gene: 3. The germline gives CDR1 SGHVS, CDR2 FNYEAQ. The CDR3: CASSSLAGFYEQYF. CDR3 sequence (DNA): TGTGCCAGCAGCTCACTAGCGGGGTTCTACGAGCAGTACTTC. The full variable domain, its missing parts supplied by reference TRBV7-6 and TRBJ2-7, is GAGVSQSPRYKVTKRGQDVALRCDPISGHVSLYWYRQALGQGPEFLTYFNYEAQQDKSGLPNDRFSAERPEGSISTLTIQRTEQRDSAMYRCASSSLAGFYEQYFGPGTRLTVT.

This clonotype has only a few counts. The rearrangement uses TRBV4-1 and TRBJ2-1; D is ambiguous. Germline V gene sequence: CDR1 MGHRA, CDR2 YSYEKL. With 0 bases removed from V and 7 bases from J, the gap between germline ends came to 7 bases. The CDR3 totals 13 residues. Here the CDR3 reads CASSQETINEQFF. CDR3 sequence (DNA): TGCGCCAGCAGCCAAGAGACGATAAATGAGCAGTTCTTC.

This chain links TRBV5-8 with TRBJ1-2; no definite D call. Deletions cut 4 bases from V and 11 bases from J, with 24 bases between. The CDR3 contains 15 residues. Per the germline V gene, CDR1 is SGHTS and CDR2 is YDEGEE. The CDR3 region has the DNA TGTGCCAGCAGCCCAGGAGCCGCCTTAAACTATTGTTACACCTTC. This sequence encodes CASSPGAALNYCYTF.

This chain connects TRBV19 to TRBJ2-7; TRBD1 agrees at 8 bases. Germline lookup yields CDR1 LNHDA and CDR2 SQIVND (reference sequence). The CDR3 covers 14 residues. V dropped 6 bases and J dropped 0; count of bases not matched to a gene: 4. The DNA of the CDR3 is TGTGCCAGTAGGCTTACAGGGGGCTCCTACGAGCAGTACTTC. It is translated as CASRLTGGSYEQYF.

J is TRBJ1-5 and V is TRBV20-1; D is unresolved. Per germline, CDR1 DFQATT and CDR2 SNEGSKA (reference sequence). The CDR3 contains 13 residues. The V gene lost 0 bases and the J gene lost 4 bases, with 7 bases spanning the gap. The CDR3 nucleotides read TGCAGTGCTAGAGAGTCACCTAATCAGCCCCAGCATTTT. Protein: CSARESPNQPQHF.